This T cell receptor beta chain was identified during a study of spatial heterogeneity in lung cancer. For the study at large: Samples were obtained from some 72 donors, all untreated early-stage non-small cell lung cancer patients. Combinations of a unique TCR and a UMI were tallied in raw reads, and on average each appeared more than ten times.

Regarding time point: blood at routine non-recurrence follow-up after resection. TCRs were sequenced from unsorted whole RNA of tumor, nontumor lung or PBMC. Losses at the gene ends were 4 bases for V and 5 bases for J; bases not matched to a gene: 11. CDR1 and CDR2 (germline): LNHNV, YYDKDF (reference sequence). The CDR3 sequence is 16 residues long. Each CDR3 protein gets one entry after TCRdb re-called the 5' RACE reads with MiXCR. The sample carries 100,000 to 120,000 distinct CDR3 sequences, 10% to 14% recorded once. The receptor was isolated from a female donor with early-stage non-small cell lung cancer. The chain uses TRBV15 and TRBJ1-5; TRBD1 aligns across 7 bases. The sample in question was PBMCs, obtained at follow-up. CDR3 residues: CATSTLTGAVDQPQHF. CDR3 nucleotides: TGTGCCACCAGCACCCTAACAGGGGCCGTCGATCAGCCCCAGCATTTT.